Following are 32 T cell receptor beta chains from one sample sequenced in a study of blood T cell repertoires in COVID-19. The method was immunoSEQ multiplex PCR; TCRdb's version includes in-frame clones alone and lacks a portion of them. The sample shows 110,000 to 150,000 clones, around 87% of them seen only once. The sequenced sample consisted of peripheral blood. These receptors all stem from a woman in her sixties or seventies with active COVID-19.

The DNA of the CDR3 is TGTGCCAGCAGTCCTGGGGCGCCTGGAAACACCATATATTTT. Translated: CASSPGAPGNTIYF. This sequence joins TRBV28 and TRBJ1-3; possibly TRBD1 for D (5 bases). Germline V gene sequence: CDR1 MDHEN, CDR2 SYDVKM. The CDR3 has 14 residues. The germline V and J ends were trimmed by 5 bases and 2 bases, with 10 bases remaining between them.

This clone was counted ten times or more. The gene calls are TRBV18 and TRBJ1-4; D gene unclear. The CDR3 contains 14 residues. V was pared by 2 bases and J by 10 bases, with 14 bases between. Germline CDR1 KGHSH, CDR2 LQKENI. For the CDR3, the DNA is TGTGCCAGCTCACCAGCCCAGATGAGCGGAAAACTGTTTTTT. Its protein product is CASSPAQMSGKLFF. The full variable domain, completed using reference TRBV18 and TRBJ1-4, is NAGVMQNPRHLVRRRGQEARLRCSPMKGHSHVYWYRQLPEEGLKFMVYLQKENIIDESGMPKERFSAEFPKEGPSILRIQQVVRGDSAAYFCASSPAQMSGKLFFGSGTQLSVL.

The genes are TRBV19 and TRBJ2-7; D uncertain. Germline CDR1 LNHDA, CDR2 SQIVND (reference sequence). The V end lost 7 bases, the J end lost 0 bases, and 13 bases lay between the germline ends. There are 14 residues in the CDR3. CDR3 loop: CASKVQLISYEQYF. For the CDR3, the DNA is TGTGCCAGTAAAGTACAGCTGATCTCCTACGAGCAGTACTTC. The entire variable domain, with the rest obtained from reference TRBV19 and TRBJ2-7, is as follows: DGGITQSPKYLFRKEGQNVTLSCEQNLNHDAMYWYRQDPGQGLRLIYYSQIVNDFQKGDIAEGYSVSREKKESFPLTVTSAQKNPTAFYLCASKVQLISYEQYFGPGTRLTVT.

The chain combines TRBV10-2 with TRBJ1-4; no firm D call. The V gene lost 0 bases and the J gene lost 5 bases, with 10 bases spanning the gap. Germline V gene sequence: CDR1 WSHSY, CDR2 SAAADI. The CDR3 loop spans 15 amino acids. The CDR3 spells CASSESASWNEKLFF. DNA for the CDR3: TGCGCCAGCAGTGAGTCGGCCAGTTGGAATGAAAAACTGTTTTTT.

For the CDR3, the DNA is TGTGCCAGCCGACCAGACTACTACGAGCAGTACTTC. Translating gives CASRPDYYEQYF. The chain combines TRBV2 with TRBJ2-7; weak D call: TRBD2 (5 bases). Germline values: CDR1 SNHLY, CDR2 FYNNEI. This CDR3 comprises 12 residues. Trimming took off 8 bases at V and 3 bases at J, with 11 bases between the two ends.

This clone came up a few times. V and J are TRBV2 and TRBJ1-2; TRBD1 aligns across 7 bases. V dropped 6 bases and J dropped 4; count of bases not matched to a gene: 8. Germline V gene sequence: CDR1 SNHLY, CDR2 FYNNEI. This CDR3 has 14 residues. The CDR3 nucleotides read TGTGCCAGCAGCCCGGGCGGGACAGTCTATGGCTACACCTTC. Encoded protein: CASSPGGTVYGYTF.

The chain combines TRBV7-9 with TRBJ2-1, with TRBD1 matching 7 bases. Trimming took 5 bases from V and 8 from J; bases not matched to a gene: 12. The CDR3 covers 15 residues. The V gene's germline CDR1 is SEHNR and CDR2 FQNEAQ (reference sequence). For the CDR3, the DNA is TGTGCCAGCAGCGAGGGGGCCCTATTTGTCGATGAGCAGTTCTTC. Its protein is CASSEGALFVDEQFF.

The chain joins TRBV4-3 to TRBJ2-2; D remains unclear. This CDR3 is built from 15 residues. Per the germline V gene, CDR1 is LGHNA and CDR2 is YSLEER. With 0 bases removed from V and 0 bases from J, the gap between germline ends came to 5 bases. CDR3 coding DNA: TGCGCCAGCAGCCAAGATTTAACGAACACCGGGGAGCTGTTTTTT. Translation: CASSQDLTNTGELFF.

The chain joins TRBV28 to TRBJ2-7; 16 bases agree with TRBD2. V trimming: 5 bases; J trimming: 5 bases; junction bases outside the gene matches: 12. The germline gives CDR1 MDHEN, CDR2 SYDVKM. This CDR3 comprises 18 residues. CDR3 nucleotide sequence: TGTGCCAGCAGTAGGACCGGGACTAGCGGGAGGGTAACCCACGAGCAGTACTTC. Protein sequence: CASSRTGTSGRVTHEQYF.

This rearrangement joins TRBV27 to TRBJ1-2, with a possible D match to TRBD1 (6 bases). Germline CDR1 reads MNHEY; CDR2 reads SMNVEV (reference sequence). The V end was cut by 6 bases, the J end by 0 bases, with 26 bases between. This CDR3 comprises 19 residues. The CDR3 DNA sequence: TGTGCCAGCAGCAACTCAGGATCAGGTGGGGGGGCGCCTAACTATGGCTACACCTTC. It specifies CASSNSGSGGGAPNYGYTF.

This clone was picked up one time. This rearrangement joins TRBV27 to TRBJ1-2, with 7 bases aligning to TRBD1. Germline V lookup: CDR1 MNHEY, CDR2 SMNVEV (reference sequence). The CDR3 length is 14 residues. The V segment lost 6 bases and the J segment 7 bases; nucleotides outside the gene matches: 11. The CDR3 region has the DNA TGTGCCAGCAGCCCGACAGGGCCGATCAGTGGCTACACCTTC. This codes for CASSPTGPISGYTF.

V gene TRBV4-2 combines with J gene TRBJ2-7; 12 bases map to TRBD2. Losses at the gene ends were 3 bases for V and 2 bases for J; bases not matched to a gene: 5. Germline V gene data show CDR1 as LGHNA and CDR2 as YNFKEQ. The CDR3 extends over 16 amino acids. CDR3 sequence: CASSQELAGGPYEQYF. The CDR3 DNA reads as TGTGCCAGCAGCCAGGAACTAGCGGGAGGACCCTACGAGCAGTACTTC.

The rearrangement links TRBV28 to TRBJ2-7, with D hard to call. Trimming stripped 5 bases from V and 6 bases from J, with 11 bases between. The germline gives CDR1 MDHEN, CDR2 SYDVKM. This CDR3 comprises 12 residues. This chain's CDR3 is CASSPWRSEQYF. The DNA of the CDR3 is TGTGCCAGCAGTCCTTGGCGGTCCGAGCAGTACTTC.

This clone showed up just once. The chain uses TRBV5-4 and TRBJ2-7, with D possibly TRBD2 on 6 matching bases. V dropped 4 bases and J dropped 1 base, with 15 bases sitting between them. The germline V gene encodes CDR1 SGHNT and CDR2 YYREEE (reference sequence). This CDR3 contains 15 residues. The CDR3 DNA follows: TGTGCCAGCAGCGGCCGACGGCGGGGTTCCTACGAGCAGTACTTC. Its translation is CASSGRRRGSYEQYF. Full variable domain (rest looked up from reference TRBV5-4 and TRBJ2-7): ETGVTQSPTHLIKTRGQQVTLRCSSQSGHNTVSWYQQALGQGPQFIFQYYREEENGRGNFPPRFSGLQFPNYSSELNVNALELDDSALYLCASSGRRRGSYEQYFGPGTRLTVT.

This clone appeared a single time. This chain uses TRBV3-1 (or the pseudogene TRBV3-2) with TRBJ2-2; unclear D gene. There are 16 residues in the CDR3. V lost 0 bases and J 5 bases, leaving 13 bases between the germline ends. CDR1 is LGHDT and CDR2 is YNNKEL in the germline V gene (reference sequence). CDR3 in amino acids: CASSQDDWLGTGELFF. In DNA, the CDR3 is TGTGCCAGCAGCCAAGACGATTGGCTAGGTACCGGGGAGCTGTTTTTT.

The chain recombines TRBV2 with TRBJ2-1; unclear D gene. The CDR3 totals 14 residues. Per germline, CDR1 SNHLY and CDR2 FYNNEI. The germline V and J ends were trimmed by 8 bases and 6 bases, with 17 bases remaining between them. DNA of the CDR3: TGTGCCAGCTTACGCGCGGTAGCATCCAATGAGCAGTTCTTC. Encoded protein: CASLRAVASNEQFF.

The rearrangement uses TRBV7-9 and TRBJ2-3, with 10 nucleotides matching TRBD2. Per the germline V gene, CDR1 is SEHNR and CDR2 is FQNEAQ (reference sequence). V was pared by 5 bases and J by 2 bases, with 4 bases of the junction left unmatched. The CDR3 consists of 15 residues. The CDR3: CASSLLAGSTDTQYF. The CDR3 DNA follows: TGTGCCAGCAGCCTACTAGCGGGGTCCACAGATACGCAGTATTTT.

The gene calls are TRBV29-1 and TRBJ2-1; TRBD2 matches 11 bases. With V trimmed by 0 bases and J by 4 bases, 5 bases remained unmatched. Per germline, CDR1 SQVTM and CDR2 ANQGSEA. The CDR3 has 16 residues. Written as DNA, the CDR3 is TGCAGCGTTGAAGATCGTAGACTAGCGGGGTACAATGAGCAGTTCTTC. Translating it yields CSVEDRRLAGYNEQFF.

The chain uses TRBV7-6 and TRBJ2-1; D gene unclear. This CDR3 has 12 amino acids. CDR1 and CDR2 (germline): SGHVS, FNYEAQ. The V end was cut by 5 bases, the J end by 4 bases, with 6 bases between. The CDR3: CASSQTYNEQFF. Written as DNA, the CDR3 is TGTGCCAGCAGCCAGACATACAATGAGCAGTTCTTC.

The chain combines TRBV18 with TRBJ2-1; 7 nucleotides match TRBD2. V lost 1 base and J lost 9; bases outside the gene matches: 12. Germline V gene sequence: CDR1 KGHSH, CDR2 LQKENI. The CDR3 runs 16 residues. The CDR3 protein is CASSPLSAGPQGEQFF. Here the CDR3 DNA reads TGTGCCAGCTCACCACTCTCAGCGGGGCCGCAGGGTGAGCAGTTCTTC.

The genes are TRBV10-3 and TRBJ1-4, with 7 bases lining up with TRBD1. CDR1 is ENHRY, CDR2 SYGVKD, per germline. This CDR3 region has 15 residues. V was clipped by 6 bases and J by 7 bases; unmatched bases: 11. CDR3 in amino acids: CAISPGQVRGEKLFF. The CDR3, as DNA: TGTGCCATCAGCCCCGGACAGGTCCGCGGTGAAAAACTGTTTTTT.

This chain uses TRBV4-3 with TRBJ2-3; weak D call: TRBD2 (5 bases). The V end was cut by 1 base, the J end by 0 bases, with 8 bases between. This CDR3 spans 15 amino acids. Germline CDR1 reads LGHNA; CDR2 reads YSLEER. DNA of the CDR3: TGCGCCAGCAGCCAAGTTGGCGGGAGCACAGATACGCAGTATTTT. It is translated as CASSQVGGSTDTQYF.

V is TRBV19 and J is TRBJ2-3, with TRBD1 matching over 8 bases. Per the germline V gene, CDR1 is LNHDA and CDR2 is SQIVND (reference sequence). Germline trimming cut 5 bases from V and 4 bases from J; bases unmatched to any gene: 11. The CDR3 has 16 residues. The CDR3 reads CASSDPRGRAADTQYF. DNA of the CDR3: TGTGCCAGTAGTGATCCCAGGGGGCGCGCCGCAGATACGCAGTATTTT.

The chain links TRBV7-2 to TRBJ2-5; perhaps TRBD1 as D (5 bases). The CDR3 has 14 amino acids. The germline V gene has CDR1 SGHTA and CDR2 FQGNSA. The V gene lost 4 bases and the J gene lost 5 bases, with 14 bases spanning the gap. The CDR3 DNA follows: TGTGCCAGCAGCTCCCTCGGGTACAGGGAGACCCAGTACTTC. Protein product: CASSSLGYRETQYF.

This clone showed up just once. CDR3 DNA: TGTGCCAGCTCACCCCTAGCGGGAGGAGGCAATGAGCAGTTCTTC. Translating gives CASSPLAGGGNEQFF. V is TRBV18 and J is TRBJ2-1, with 11 nucleotides matching TRBD2. CDR1 KGHSH and CDR2 LQKENI come from the germline V gene. Trimming at V came to 3 bases and at J to 6 bases, leaving 4 bases not matched to a gene. The CDR3 spans 15 residues.

This chain links TRBV10-1 with TRBJ2-1; 8 bases align to TRBD2. Germline V CDR1 and CDR2: WNHNN, SYGVQD (reference sequence). J was trimmed by 2 bases and V by 3 bases; bases with no gene match: 18. CDR3 length: 20 amino acids. The CDR3 sequence: CASSEPQRESIFSTYNEQFF. The CDR3 region has the DNA TGCGCCAGCAGTGAACCACAGCGGGAGTCGATCTTTTCCACCTACAATGAGCAGTTCTTC.

CDR3 in amino acids: CASSLDVWGGTDTQYF. The CDR3 nucleotides read TGTGCCAGCAGCTTAGATGTTTGGGGGGGGACAGATACGCAGTATTTT. The chain uses TRBV11-2 and TRBJ2-3; TRBD2 aligns across 7 bases. V was pared by 0 bases and J by 3 bases, with 6 bases of the junction left unmatched. This CDR3 is 16 amino acids long. The V gene's germline CDR1 is SGHAT and CDR2 FQNNGV.

This clone was counted once. The rearrangement uses TRBV6-2 or TRBV6-3 and TRBJ2-1; 12 bases align to TRBD2. CDR3 length equals 14 residues. V shed 6 bases, J shed 12 bases, and the junction held 9 bases outside the gene matches. CDR1 and CDR2 (germline): MNHEY, SVGEGT. CDR3 DNA: TGTGCCAGCAGCCCCCTAGCGGGAGGGCCTGGGCAGTTCTTC. Translation: CASSPLAGGPGQFF.

The rearrangement links TRBV10-3 to TRBJ2-7, with 10 nucleotides matching TRBD1. CDR1 and CDR2 (germline): ENHRY, SYGVKD. The CDR3 is made up of 13 amino acids. Trimming at V came to 8 bases and at J to 7 bases, leaving 8 bases not matched to a gene. CDR3 nucleotide sequence: TGTGCCATCGGTCCCGACAGGGGGCTGGAGCAGTACTTC. Translating it yields CAIGPDRGLEQYF.

V usage is TRBV6-2 or TRBV6-3 and J usage is TRBJ1-5; the match to TRBD1 covers 11 bases. Germline V gives CDR1 MNHEY, CDR2 SVGEGT. This CDR3 spans 14 amino acids. The V segment lost 5 bases and the J segment 11 bases; nucleotides outside the gene matches: 8. CDR3 sequence (DNA): TGTGCCAGCAGTCCCGGACAGGGGGCTAAGGCCCAGCATTTT. Its protein is CASSPGQGAKAQHF.

This clone was seen just once. V gene TRBV10-3 combines with J gene TRBJ2-7; TRBD2 aligns across 8 bases. This CDR3 comprises 14 residues. The junction had 5 bases not matched to a gene; V was cut back by 4 bases and J by 3 bases. CDR1 is ENHRY, CDR2 SYGVKD, per germline. CDR3 region: CAISASSGFYEQYF. CDR3 nucleotides: TGTGCCATCAGTGCTTCTAGCGGGTTCTACGAGCAGTACTTC.

Comment on this clone: Within the sample, other DNA sequences also encode this same CDR3. The chain couples TRBV18 to TRBJ2-1; D remains unclear. V was cut by 3 bases and J by 7 bases, with 4 bases left in between. This CDR3 region has 11 residues. Per the germline V gene, CDR1 is KGHSH and CDR2 is LQKENI. The CDR3 sequence is CASSPSNEQFF. For the CDR3, the DNA is TGTGCCAGCTCACCGTCAAATGAGCAGTTCTTC. The entire variable domain, with the rest obtained from reference TRBV18 and TRBJ2-1, is as follows: NAGVMQNPRHLVRRRGQEARLRCSPMKGHSHVYWYRQLPEEGLKFMVYLQKENIIDESGMPKERFSAEFPKEGPSILRIQQVVRGDSAAYFCASSPSNEQFFGPGTRLTVL.